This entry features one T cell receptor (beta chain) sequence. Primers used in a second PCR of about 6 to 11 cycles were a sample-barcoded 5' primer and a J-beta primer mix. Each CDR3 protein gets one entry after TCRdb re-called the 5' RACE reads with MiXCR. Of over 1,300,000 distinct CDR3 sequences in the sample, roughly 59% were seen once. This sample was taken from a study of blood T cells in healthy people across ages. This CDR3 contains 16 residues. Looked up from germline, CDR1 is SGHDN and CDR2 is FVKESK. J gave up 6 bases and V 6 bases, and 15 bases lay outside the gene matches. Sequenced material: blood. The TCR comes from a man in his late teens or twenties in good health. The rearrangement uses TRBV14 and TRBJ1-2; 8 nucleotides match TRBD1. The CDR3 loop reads CASSHGTGRTRDGYTF. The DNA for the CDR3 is TGTGCCAGCAGTCACGGGACAGGTCGTACTAGGGATGGCTACACCTTC.